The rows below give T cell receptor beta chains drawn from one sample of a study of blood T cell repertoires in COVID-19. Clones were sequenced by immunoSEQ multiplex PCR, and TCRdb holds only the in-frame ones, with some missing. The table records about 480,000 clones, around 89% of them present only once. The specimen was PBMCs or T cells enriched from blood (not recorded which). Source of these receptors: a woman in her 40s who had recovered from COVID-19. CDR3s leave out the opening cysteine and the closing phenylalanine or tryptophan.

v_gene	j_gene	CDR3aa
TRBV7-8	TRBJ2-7	ASSLEVRQYEQY
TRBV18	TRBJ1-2	ASSPTGVNYGYT
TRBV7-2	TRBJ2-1	ASSYRTSGKIRTEQF
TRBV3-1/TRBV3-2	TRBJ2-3	ASSQGGRPPDTQY
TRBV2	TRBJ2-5	ASSEERDVQETQY
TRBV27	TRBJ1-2	ASSLSRDYGYT
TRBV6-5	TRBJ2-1	ASSYLGRELNNEQF
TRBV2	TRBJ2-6	ASKQVTGANVLT
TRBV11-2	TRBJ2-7	ASSVRDRGAHYEQY
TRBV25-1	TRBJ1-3	ASRTGDSGNTIY
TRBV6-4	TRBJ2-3	ASEREGQDTDTQY
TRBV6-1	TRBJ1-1	AGQQGLGTEAF
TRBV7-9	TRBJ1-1	ASSLGTGAEAF
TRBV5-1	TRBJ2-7	ASSPGDRTYEQY
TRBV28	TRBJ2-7	ASSTRRGTAPPYEQY
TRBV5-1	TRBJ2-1	ASSFSDFSYNEQF